Below, 30 T cell receptor beta chains from the same sample are listed, as sequenced in a study of T cell responses to AZD1222 COVID-19 vaccine. Assay: immunoSEQ multiplex PCR; the TCRdb copy retains only in-frame clones and omits some. The sample has around 130,000 clones, about 86% seen once. Sample: peripheral blood, taken 28 days after the second AZD1222 dose. The receptor set was obtained from an adult who received the AZD1222 COVID-19 vaccine.

This chain links TRBV19 with TRBJ2-3, with D maybe TRBD2 (7 bases). In germline, CDR1 is LNHDA, CDR2 SQIVND (reference sequence). The CDR3 is made up of 14 amino acids. Between the trimmed V and J ends, which lost 1 base and 6 bases, there was a span of 11 bases. The CDR3 nucleotides are TGTGCCAGTAGTATAGGGGGGGGCGTGGATACGCAGTATTTT. Encoded protein: CASSIGGGVDTQYF.

The V and J genes are TRBV6-5 and TRBJ2-6, with TRBD1 as a possible D gene (6 bases). Trimming cost V 2 bases and J 2 bases, with 10 bases left between them. Germline assignment: CDR1 MNHEY and CDR2 SVGAGI. The CDR3 has 16 amino acids. For the CDR3, the DNA is TGTGCCAGCAGTTACGTACAGGGCGCTGGGGCCAACGTCCTGACTTTC. Translated, it gives CASSYVQGAGANVLTF.

This clone was seen just once. The chain is built from TRBV10-2 and TRBJ1-3; the D gene is possibly TRBD1 (5 bases). Trimming took off 6 bases at V and 1 base at J, with 16 bases between the two ends. This CDR3 region has 16 residues. From germline, CDR1 is WSHSY and CDR2 SAAADI. CDR3 nucleotide sequence: TGCGCCAGCAGAGATACAGGCGAAGGGTCTGGAAACACCATATATTTT. Its translation is CASRDTGEGSGNTIYF.

As for this clone: The germline gene is not matched at one end of the junction; a read error may be the cause. This chain joins TRBV12-3 or TRBV12-4 and TRBJ1-2; D is undetermined. This CDR3 spans 10 amino acids. The CDR3 here is CASSQLGLSF. The CDR3 DNA reads TGTGCCAGCAGCCAACTGGGCCTAAGTTTC.

The chain combines TRBV28 with TRBJ1-1; tentatively, D is TRBD1 (5 bases). This CDR3 has 16 amino acids. Trimming removed 0 bases at V and 1 base at J, with 12 bases between. In germline, CDR1 is MDHEN, CDR2 SYDVKM. The chain's CDR3 is CASSLWGPPGNTEAFF. As DNA, the CDR3 is TGTGCCAGCAGTTTATGGGGGCCCCCGGGGAACACTGAAGCTTTCTTT.

The chain joins TRBV15 to TRBJ1-4; 7 bases match TRBD1. Germline lookup yields CDR1 LNHNV and CDR2 YYDKDF (reference sequence). With V trimmed by 2 bases and J by 0 bases, 6 bases remained unmatched. The CDR3 is 17 residues long. The CDR3 bases are TGTGCCACCAGCAGATTGACAGGGAGAGCAACTAATGAAAAACTGTTTTTT. Its protein is CATSRLTGRATNEKLFF. Together with reference TRBV15 and TRBJ1-4, the CDR3 gives the full variable domain: DAMVIQNPRYQVTQFGKPVTLSCSQTLNHNVMYWYQQKSSQAPKLLFHYYDKDFNNEADTPDNFQSRRPNTSFCFLDIRSPGLGDTAMYLCATSRLTGRATNEKLFFGSGTQLSVL.

The chain couples TRBV6-5 to TRBJ1-1; D is ambiguous. Germline lookup yields CDR1 MNHEY and CDR2 SVGAGI. Trimming removed 5 bases from V and 4 bases from J, with 11 bases in between. There are 13 residues in the CDR3. The DNA for the CDR3 is TGTGCCAGCAGTATAGAAGGGCTCACTGAAGCTTTCTTT. It is translated as CASSIEGLTEAFF.

The chain couples TRBV12-5 to TRBJ1-1, with D possibly being TRBD1 (5 bases). CDR1 and CDR2 from the germline V gene are LGHNT and FRNRAP. The CDR3 sequence is 13 residues long. With 7 bases removed from V and 10 bases from J, the gap between germline ends came to 19 bases. DNA for the CDR3: TGTGCTAGTGCCTCGGGGCAAATCGGGGGAGCTTTCTTT. This codes for CASASGQIGGAFF.

This chain connects TRBV7-9 to TRBJ1-2; D gene uncertain. The CDR3 spans 13 residues. Germline-derived CDR1 and CDR2 are SEHNR and FQNEAQ (reference sequence). V shed 1 base and J shed 4 bases, with 7 bases lying between them. The CDR3, as DNA: TGTGCCAGCAGCTTAGGAGGTCTCTATGGCTACACCTTC. This codes for CASSLGGLYGYTF.

This chain uses TRBV19 with TRBJ1-2; D ambiguous. The V end lost 2 bases, the J end lost 4 bases, and 14 bases lay between the germline ends. From germline, CDR1 is LNHDA and CDR2 SQIVND (reference sequence). There are 15 residues in the CDR3. CDR3 sequence: CASSIPTRRLYGYTF. In DNA, the CDR3 is TGTGCCAGTAGTATACCGACGCGACGACTCTATGGCTACACCTTC.

This sequence joins TRBV19 and TRBJ1-2; possible D gene TRBD1, 6 bases. Germline V CDR1 and CDR2: LNHDA, SQIVND (reference sequence). The CDR3 spans 15 residues. Trimming took 5 bases from V and 4 from J, leaving 17 bases between them. CDR3 sequence reads: CASSPAGTSLYGYTF. The CDR3 coding sequence is TGTGCCAGTAGTCCCGCCGGGACATCCCTCTATGGCTACACCTTC.

The sample holds a few counts of this clone. The chain couples TRBV6-1 to TRBJ1-6; 7 bases fit TRBD1. CDR1 and CDR2 (germline): MNHNS, SASEGT. J was trimmed by 0 bases and V by 4 bases; bases with no gene match: 9. This CDR3 is 18 amino acids long. DNA of the CDR3: TGTGCCAGCAGTGCGGGACAGTTCCTCAGCTCCTATAATTCACCCCTCCACTTT. Encoded protein: CASSAGQFLSSYNSPLHF.

A few counts support this clone. The chain recombines TRBV6-5 with TRBJ2-2; TRBD1 might be the D (5 bases). Trimming removed 7 bases at V and 1 base at J, with 10 bases between. This CDR3 region has 14 residues. Germline CDR1 MNHEY, CDR2 SVGAGI. In DNA form, the CDR3 reads TGTGCCAGCAAAAACAGGAGGAACACCGGGGAGCTGTTTTTT. Translating it yields CASKNRRNTGELFF.

This clone was seen a few times. CDR3 loop: CASSQGQGFSYEQYF. DNA for the CDR3: TGTGCCAGCAGCCAGGGACAGGGCTTCTCCTACGAGCAGTACTTC. The chain is built from TRBV7-9 and TRBJ2-7, with 9 bases identical to TRBD1. Trimming cost V 5 bases and J 0 bases; bases outside gene matches: 5. This CDR3 contains 15 residues. Germline values: CDR1 SEHNR, CDR2 FQNEAQ (reference sequence).

This chain joins TRBV19 and TRBJ2-3; D is unresolved. CDR1 and CDR2 (germline): LNHDA, SQIVND (reference sequence). V lost 7 bases and J lost 1, with 9 bases in between. The CDR3 length is 13 residues. As DNA, the CDR3 is TGTGCCAGTACCCCACCCGGCACAGATACGCAGTATTTT. Translating gives CASTPPGTDTQYF.

The chain has TRBV11-3 and TRBJ1-2; D perhaps matches TRBD1 (5 bases). The CDR3 loop spans 13 amino acids. V shed 5 bases and J shed 4 bases, with 11 bases lying between them. Looked up from germline, CDR1 is SGHNT and CDR2 is YENEEA. The CDR3 DNA follows: TGTGCCAGCAGCCAGGGCGGGACCTATGGCTACACCTTC. Translated: CASSQGGTYGYTF.

By sample share, this clone is medium-sized. This chain uses TRBV19 with TRBJ1-5, with D perhaps matching TRBD1 (5 bases). This CDR3 has 15 residues. Trimming removed 0 bases from V and 7 bases from J, with 13 bases in between. CDR1 and CDR2 (germline): LNHDA, SQIVND (reference sequence). The CDR3 region is CASSIDGNRRQPQHF. The CDR3 nucleotides read TGTGCCAGTAGTATAGATGGCAACAGGCGCCAGCCCCAGCATTTT.

This clone showed up just once. The chain couples TRBV18 to TRBJ1-2; no clear D gene. This CDR3 is built from 14 residues. CDR1 is KGHSH and CDR2 is LQKENI in the germline V gene. Trimming cost V 3 bases and J 8 bases, with 16 bases left between them. CDR3 bases: TGTGCCAGCTCACCCGAGTCTTCTGCCCAAGGCTACACCTTC. Translated, it gives CASSPESSAQGYTF.

The chain joins TRBV19 to TRBJ2-1; 7 bases are a match to TRBD2. The CDR3 runs 12 residues. Trimming removed 5 bases from V and 7 bases from J; junction bases left unmatched: 2. The germline V gene has CDR1 LNHDA and CDR2 SQIVND (reference sequence). CDR3 amino acids: CASSWGGNEQFF. The CDR3 region has the DNA TGTGCCAGTAGTTGGGGAGGGAATGAGCAGTTCTTC.

This chain joins TRBV29-1 and TRBJ1-2; possibly TRBD1 for D (6 bases). The CDR3 totals 15 residues. With 7 bases removed from V and 0 bases from J, the gap between germline ends came to 18 bases. CDR1 and CDR2 from the germline V gene are SQVTM and ANQGSEA. CDR3 nucleotides: TGCAGCGCCGACCTTGGACAGAAGTCTAACTATGGCTACACCTTC. Translated: CSADLGQKSNYGYTF. Looking up the rest from reference TRBV29-1 and TRBJ1-2 gives the full variable domain: SAVISQKPSRDICQRGTSLTIQCQVDSQVTMMFWYRQQPGQSLTLIATANQGSEATYESGFVIDKFPISRPNLTFSTLTVSNMSPEDSSIYLCSADLGQKSNYGYTFGSGTRLTVV.

The rearrangement uses TRBV28 and TRBJ2-7; no reliable D call. This CDR3 contains 13 residues. V dropped 3 bases and J dropped 3 bases, with 9 bases sitting between them. Germline V gene lookup returns CDR1 MDHEN and CDR2 SYDVKM. CDR3 nucleotides: TGTGCCAGCAGTTTGGGTCGACACTACGAGCAGTACTTC. Encoded protein: CASSLGRHYEQYF.

The V and J genes are TRBV4-1 and TRBJ1-1; 10 bases line up with TRBD1. The germline gives CDR1 MGHRA, CDR2 YSYEKL. With V trimmed by 2 bases and J by 5 bases, 8 bases remained unmatched. The CDR3 has 16 amino acids. CDR3 sequence reads: CASSQSLGTGETEAFF. The CDR3 nucleotides are TGCGCCAGCAGCCAATCGCTGGGGACAGGGGAAACTGAAGCTTTCTTT.

The chain carries TRBV27 and TRBJ2-5; D unresolved. V lost 2 bases and J 5 bases, leaving 9 bases between the germline ends. This CDR3 comprises 13 residues. Germline assignment: CDR1 MNHEY and CDR2 SMNVEV (reference sequence). For the CDR3, the DNA is TGTGCCAGCAGTTTAAGATTCCGGGAGACCCAGTACTTC. This gives the protein CASSLRFRETQYF.

This clone appeared once. The V and J genes are TRBV3-1 (or the pseudogene TRBV3-2) and TRBJ1-2; D is perhaps TRBD1 (6 bases). V dropped 0 bases and J dropped 5 bases, with 25 bases sitting between them. CDR1 is LGHDT, CDR2 YNNKEL, per germline (reference sequence). This CDR3 spans 19 amino acids. The CDR3 spells CASSQDPIPAAGALYGYTF. Here the CDR3 DNA reads TGTGCCAGCAGCCAAGATCCTATACCGGCGGCAGGGGCCTTATATGGCTACACCTTC.

The rearrangement uses TRBV27 and TRBJ2-3; no reliable D call. This CDR3 spans 12 amino acids. The germline CDR1 and CDR2 sequences are MNHEY and SMNVEV (reference sequence). With 11 bases removed from V and 1 base from J, the gap between germline ends came to 10 bases. CDR3 coding DNA: TGTGCCTCGGGCTACCGCACAGATACGCAGTATTTT. It yields the protein CASGYRTDTQYF.

The CDR3 coding sequence is TGTGCCAGCGTATGGGCCGGGGAGCTGTTTTTT. This gives the protein CASVWAGELFF. The chain couples TRBV27 to TRBJ2-2, with D unclear. From germline, CDR1 is MNHEY and CDR2 SMNVEV (reference sequence). V was pared by 8 bases and J by 6 bases, with 7 bases between. This CDR3 is built from 11 residues.

This sequence joins TRBV7-2 and TRBJ1-2; TRBD1 aligns across 8 bases. There are 15 residues in the CDR3. Germline CDR1 SGHTA, CDR2 FQGNSA. The ends lost 5 bases at V and 6 bases at J; junction bases unmatched: 11. In DNA form, the CDR3 reads TGTGCCAGCAGCCCCCACTTTGGGACAGGAGATGGCTACACCTTC. Residues: CASSPHFGTGDGYTF.

This chain connects TRBV6-5 to TRBJ1-1; D not resolved. The CDR3 covers 10 residues. Between the trimmed V and J ends, which lost 11 bases and 1 base, there was a span of 5 bases. The germline V gene encodes CDR1 MNHEY and CDR2 SVGAGI. Here the CDR3 reads CARPNTEAFF. The CDR3, as DNA: TGTGCCCGTCCGAACACTGAAGCTTTCTTT.

This chain links TRBV7-9 with TRBJ2-7; tentative D call: TRBD1 (6 bases). Germline V lookup: CDR1 SEHNR, CDR2 FQNEAQ (reference sequence). V lost 5 bases to trimming and J lost 5 bases, with 13 bases between them. There are 13 residues in the CDR3. CDR3 coding DNA: TGTGCCAGCAGCACGGAACAGGGCCACGAGCAGTACTTC. It yields the protein CASSTEQGHEQYF.

In regard to this clone: A read error is possible here, since a much larger clone lies one base away. The J gene is TRBJ2-2, the V gene TRBV15; 9 nucleotides line up with TRBD1. From germline, CDR1 is LNHNV and CDR2 YYDKDF (reference sequence). The V segment lost 1 base and the J segment 7 bases; nucleotides outside the gene matches: 4. The CDR3 runs to 15 residues. The CDR3 bases are TGTGCCACCAGCAGAGGACAGGGGGAGGGCGGGGAGCTGTTTTTT. Translation: CATSRGQGEGGELFF.